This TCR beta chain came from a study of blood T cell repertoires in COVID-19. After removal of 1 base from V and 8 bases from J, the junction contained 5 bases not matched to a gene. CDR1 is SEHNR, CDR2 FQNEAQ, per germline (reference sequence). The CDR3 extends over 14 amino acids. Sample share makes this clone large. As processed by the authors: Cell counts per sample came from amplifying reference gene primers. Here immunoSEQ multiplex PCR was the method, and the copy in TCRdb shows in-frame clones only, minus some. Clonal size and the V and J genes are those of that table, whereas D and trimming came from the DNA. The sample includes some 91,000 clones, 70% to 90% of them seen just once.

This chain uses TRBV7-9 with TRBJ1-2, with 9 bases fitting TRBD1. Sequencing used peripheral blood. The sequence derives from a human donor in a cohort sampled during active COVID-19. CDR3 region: CASSLVRTGEGYTF. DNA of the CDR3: TGTGCCAGCAGCTTAGTCCGGACAGGGGAGGGCTACACCTTC. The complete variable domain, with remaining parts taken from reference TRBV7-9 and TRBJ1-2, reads DTGVSQNPRHKITKRGQNVTFRCDPISEHNRLYWYRQTLGQGPEFLTYFQNEAQLEKSRLLSDRFSAERPKGSFSTLEIQRTEQGDSAMYLCASSLVRTGEGYTFGSGTRLTVV.